This T cell receptor (beta chain) was identified in a study of shared clonotypes between healthy human individuals. CD8 cells regarded as naive lacked CD45RO, were positively chosen for CCR7, and omitted terminally differentiated effector memory CD45RA+ cells. The germline V gene has CDR1 MDHEN and CDR2 SYDVKM. The V segment lost 3 bases and the J segment 3 bases; nucleotides outside the gene matches: 4. The CDR3 loop spans 14 amino acids. Libraries were prepared by immunoSEQ multiplex PCR; TCRdb keeps only in-frame clonotypes and omits some of them. The repertoire holds approximately 1.9 million clones, with just under 95% as singletons.

This clonotype originated in a man aged 18 to 30 in good health. Some clones in this sample may be carry-over from other donors' samples. This chain links TRBV28 with TRBJ2-7, with 8 bases lining up with TRBD1. The sequenced sample consisted of naive CD8+ T cells from PBMCs. CDR3 coding DNA: TGTGCCAGCAGTTTTGGGACAGGAATCTACGAGCAGTACTTC. Translation: CASSFGTGIYEQYF.